Below, 16 T cell receptor beta chains from the same sample are listed, as sequenced in a study of blood T cell repertoires in COVID-19. Here immunoSEQ multiplex PCR was the method, and the copy in TCRdb shows in-frame clones only, minus some. The sample consists of tens of thousands of clones, 82% of them appearing once. The sequencing sample was made of peripheral blood. All receptors derive from a woman aged 60-70 years with acute or convalescent COVID-19.

The chain carries TRBV7-9 and TRBJ2-1, with a possible D match to TRBD2 (6 bases). V shed 0 bases and J shed 9 bases, with 6 bases lying between them. This CDR3 region has 12 residues. Per the germline V gene, CDR1 is SEHNR and CDR2 is FQNEAQ (reference sequence). CDR3 sequence: CASSLAGGEQFF. CDR3 DNA: TGTGCCAGCAGCTTAGCGGGGGGTGAGCAGTTCTTC.

The chain links TRBV7-9 to TRBJ2-3; TRBD2 aligns across 7 bases. V was clipped by 3 bases and J by 0 bases; unmatched bases: 12. The CDR3 has 18 residues. In germline, CDR1 is SEHNR, CDR2 FQNEAQ (reference sequence). CDR3 amino acids: CASSFPRGGRGSTDTQYF. DNA of the CDR3: TGTGCCAGCAGCTTCCCCCGGGGCGGGCGGGGGAGCACAGATACGCAGTATTTT.

This clone was seen only a few times. The chain employs TRBV6-5 and TRBJ2-3, with D perhaps matching TRBD2 (6 bases). CDR1 is MNHEY, CDR2 SVGAGI, per germline. The CDR3 totals 15 residues. The ends were cut back, 7 bases at V and 3 bases at J, with 17 bases in the middle. CDR3 sequence (DNA): TGTGCCAGCATTAGCAGGAGTAGCGGAACAGATACGCAGTATTTT. It specifies CASISRSSGTDTQYF.

V and J are TRBV19 and TRBJ2-7; 8 nucleotides line up with TRBD2. The CDR3 length is 16 residues. The V gene end was trimmed by 5 bases and the J gene end by 1 base; junction bases not matched to a gene: 10. Per the germline V gene, CDR1 is LNHDA and CDR2 is SQIVND (reference sequence). CDR3 nucleotides: TGTGCCAGTAGTGCGAACCCCGGGACTAGTTCCTACGAGCAGTACTTC. Translation: CASSANPGTSSYEQYF.

J is TRBJ1-4 and V is TRBV5-4; D is possibly TRBD1 (5 bases). Per the germline V gene, CDR1 is SGHNT and CDR2 is YYREEE (reference sequence). The CDR3 extends over 14 amino acids. With 2 bases removed from V and 4 bases from J, the gap between germline ends came to 9 bases. CDR3 loop: CASSFRQRNEKLFF. The CDR3 DNA reads TGTGCCAGCAGCTTTCGACAGCGTAATGAAAAACTGTTTTTT.

The CDR3 nucleotides are TGTGCCGCATCAGGAGCGGCGGATGAGCAGTTCTTC. As protein: CAASGAADEQFF. The genes are TRBV3-1 (or the pseudogene TRBV3-2) and TRBJ2-1, with D possibly being TRBD2 (5 bases). Germline V gene lookup returns CDR1 LGHDT and CDR2 YNNKEL (reference sequence). CDR3 length: 12 residues. Trimming removed 11 bases from V and 8 bases from J, with 16 bases in between.

The chain is built from TRBV9 and TRBJ2-3, with 12 bases aligning to TRBD2. The CDR3 contains 14 residues. With 7 bases clipped from V and 6 bases from J, the junction kept 6 bases outside the gene matches. The V gene's germline CDR1 is SGDLS and CDR2 YYNGEE. Written as DNA, the CDR3 is TGTGCCAGCCGATGGACTAGCGGGGTTGATACGCAGTATTTT. This codes for CASRWTSGVDTQYF. Complete variable domain (other parts from reference TRBV9 and TRBJ2-3): DSGVTQTPKHLITATGQRVTLRCSPRSGDLSVYWYQQSLDQGLQFLIQYYNGEERAKGNILERFSAQQFPDLHSELNLSSLELGDSALYFCASRWTSGVDTQYFGPGTRLTVL.

The chain employs TRBV6-6 and TRBJ1-4; D remains ambiguous. The CDR3 extends over 13 amino acids. V gave up 4 bases and J gave up 4 bases, with 7 bases separating them. Germline lookup yields CDR1 MNHNY and CDR2 SVGAGI (reference sequence). The CDR3 spells CASSSQYNEKLFF. The CDR3 DNA reads as TGTGCCAGCAGTTCCCAGTATAATGAAAAACTGTTTTTT.

The chain joins TRBV7-9 to TRBJ1-2, with D uncertain. Germline loops: CDR1 SEHNR, CDR2 FQNEAQ (reference sequence). The CDR3 spans 13 residues. The ends were cut back, 3 bases at V and 2 bases at J, with 7 bases in the middle. CDR3 in amino acids: CASSLRENYGYTF. The CDR3 nucleotides read TGTGCCAGCAGCTTGCGGGAAAACTATGGCTACACCTTC.

The chain couples TRBV19 to TRBJ2-2; TRBD1 is a possible D gene (7 bases). Between the trimmed V and J ends, which lost 7 bases and 7 bases, there was a span of 19 bases. Per germline, CDR1 LNHDA and CDR2 SQIVND (reference sequence). The CDR3 totals 15 residues. CDR3 sequence (DNA): TGTGCCAGTATGCGGGACAGTACCATTTTCGGGGAGCTGTTTTTT. Its protein is CASMRDSTIFGELFF.

The V and J genes are TRBV7-9 and TRBJ1-6; 7 bases align to TRBD1. The CDR3 is 15 residues long. V lost 5 bases to trimming and J lost 10 bases; unmatched junction nucleotides: 11. From germline, CDR1 is SEHNR and CDR2 FQNEAQ (reference sequence). CDR3 in amino acids: CASSQGDFRGSPLHF. In DNA form, the CDR3 reads TGTGCCAGCAGCCAAGGAGATTTCAGGGGGTCACCCCTCCACTTT.

V gene TRBV5-1 combines with J gene TRBJ1-1, with TRBD1 matching 9 bases. The V segment lost 3 bases and the J segment 3 bases; nucleotides outside the gene matches: 3. Germline lookup yields CDR1 SGHRS and CDR2 YFSETQ. The CDR3 consists of 14 residues. The DNA of the CDR3 is TGCGCCAGCAGCTCGAGGACAGGGGACACTGAAGCTTTCTTT. Amino acid sequence: CASSSRTGDTEAFF. The whole variable domain, remainder taken from reference TRBV5-1 and TRBJ1-1, is KAGVTQTPRYLIKTRGQQVTLSCSPISGHRSVSWYQQTPGQGLQFLFEYFSETQRNKGNFPGRFSGRQFSNSRSEMNVSTLELGDSALYLCASSSRTGDTEAFFGQGTRLTVV.

The rearrangement uses TRBV2 and TRBJ1-1; 10 bases map to TRBD1. Per the germline V gene, CDR1 is SNHLY and CDR2 is FYNNEI. Trimming took 5 bases from V and 4 from J; bases not matched to a gene: 4. The CDR3 contains 14 residues. The CDR3 DNA reads as TGTGCCAGCAGTCCTTGGGACAGGGGCACTGAAGCTTTCTTT. It encodes CASSPWDRGTEAFF.

This chain connects TRBV19 to TRBJ1-2, with TRBD1 identical over 10 bases. The CDR3 has 15 residues. The germline gives CDR1 LNHDA, CDR2 SQIVND (reference sequence). The junction had 11 bases not matched to a gene; V was cut back by 5 bases and J by 8 bases. In DNA form, the CDR3 reads TGTGCCAGTAGTTTCCCGGGACAGGGGACTTTCGGCTACACCTTC. As protein: CASSFPGQGTFGYTF.

This chain connects TRBV27 to TRBJ2-2, with a weak D call TRBD1 (6 bases). V lost 8 bases to trimming and J lost 2 bases, with 9 bases between them. The CDR3 has 13 amino acids. Germline CDR1 and CDR2: MNHEY and SMNVEV (reference sequence). CDR3 sequence reads: CASRDTNTGELFF. CDR3 nucleotides: TGTGCCAGCCGGGACACCAACACCGGGGAGCTGTTTTTT.

This rearrangement joins TRBV2 to TRBJ1-4; D gene ambiguous. Germline V lookup: CDR1 SNHLY, CDR2 FYNNEI. This CDR3 contains 13 residues. Trimming left V 7 bases short and J 5 bases short, with 11 bases between. Written as DNA, the CDR3 is TGTGCCAGCAACGGAGGGCGGAATGAAAAACTGTTTTTT. As protein: CASNGGRNEKLFF.